This T cell receptor (beta chain) is drawn from a study of response to subunit inactivated influenza vaccine. The CDR3 runs 15 residues. V was clipped by 5 bases and J by 0 bases, with 12 bases between them. TCRdb re-called the RT-PCR reads through MiXCR, storing one row per CDR3 protein. The table has 550,000 to 600,000 distinct CDR3 sequences, roughly 12% seen once. The material was PBMCs from blood, obtained on the day of vaccination. The clonotype comes from a middle-aged man who received an inactivated influenza vaccine. V gene TRBV12-3 or TRBV12-4 combines with J gene TRBJ2-3; D might be TRBD1 (5 bases). The chain's CDR3 is CASSPETESTDTQYF. The CDR3 DNA reads as TGTGCCAGCAGTCCTGAGACAGAGAGCACAGATACGCAGTATTTT.